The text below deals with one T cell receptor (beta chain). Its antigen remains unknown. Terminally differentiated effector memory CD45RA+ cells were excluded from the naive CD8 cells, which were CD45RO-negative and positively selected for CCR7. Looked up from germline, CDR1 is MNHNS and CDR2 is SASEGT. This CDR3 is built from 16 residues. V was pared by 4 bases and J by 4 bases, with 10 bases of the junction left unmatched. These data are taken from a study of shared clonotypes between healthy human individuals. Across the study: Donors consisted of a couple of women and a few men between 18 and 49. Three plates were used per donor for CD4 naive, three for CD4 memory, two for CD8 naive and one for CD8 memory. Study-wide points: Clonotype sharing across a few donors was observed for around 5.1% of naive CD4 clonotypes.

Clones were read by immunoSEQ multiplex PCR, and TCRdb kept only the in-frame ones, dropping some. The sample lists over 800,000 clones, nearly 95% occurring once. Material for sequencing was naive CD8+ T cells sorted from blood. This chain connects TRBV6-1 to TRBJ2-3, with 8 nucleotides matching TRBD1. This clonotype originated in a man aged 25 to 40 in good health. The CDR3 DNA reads TGTGCCAGCAGTGGACAGGCAGGGGGCAATTCAGATACGCAGTATTTT. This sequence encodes CASSGQAGGNSDTQYF.